Here is one T cell receptor beta chain with its context. Its matching antigen is unknown. These data come from a study of T cell repertoires in cytomegalovirus infection. Study-wide background: HLA-B-restricted CMV epitopes that are well studied were used alongside recently identified HLA-C-restricted ones. Both a matching HLA type and CMV infection were indicated by public TCR beta signatures. Study observations and caveats: It was HLA-C-restricted CMV-specific TCR beta clonotypes that dominated the response ex vivo.

Each CDR3 protein is one row after TCRdb ran MiXCR on the reads. In the table there are about a million distinct CDR3 sequences, 30% to 40% of which are singletons. Germline CDR1 and CDR2: DFQATT and SNEGSKA (reference sequence). This CDR3 is 13 amino acids long. V lost 1 base, J lost 2 bases, and 9 bases lay in between. This chain uses TRBV20-1 with TRBJ2-7; D is ambiguous. This receptor was taken from a human donor in good health (CMV status not recorded). Some clones in this sample may be carry-over from other donors' samples. The input for sequencing was cultured CD8+ T cells from PBMCs, taken from culture after CMV antigen stimulation. CDR3: CSARGTATYEQYF. The CDR3 DNA sequence: TGCAGTGCTAGAGGGACCGCCACCTACGAGCAGTACTTC.